This T cell receptor beta chain was identified in a study of CD8+CD57+ T cells in acquired aplastic anemia (dated by TCRdb to the late 2010s). Looking at the study overall: Extracted DNA from sorted CD4+ and CD8+ cells averaged around 3.4 ug, ranging from about 0.2 to 30 ug. CD8+CD57+ expansion was defined as frequency above the mean frequency observed in healthy subjects. Paper-wide results and their limitations: Twenty-nine CD8+ CDR3 sequences were found in both patients and controls but appeared to be highly expressed in patients and within the immunodominant clones of the patients. CD8+ Simpson's diversity did not differ significantly between patients and healthy controls (P=0.060).

Genomic DNA was used as template for profiling of TCR beta VDJ combinations and CDR3 sequences. An Illumina HiSeq 2000 was used for TCR repertoire sequencing. Per the original workflow: TRBV/TRBJ rearrangement plots, CDR3 size and DJ length profiles, and Simpson's diversity index were used to assess repertoires. Whichever DNA sequence was most abundant in the deep sequencing data was defined as the immunodominant clone. CDR3 amino acid sequences were checked for sharing across subjects and were also compared against the VDJdb database and published repertoires. TCRdb applied fastp at Q25 and MiXCR to the public reads, then kept only in-frame beta chains. One record per CDR3 amino acid sequence lists the most common genes and DNA. The V and J calls shown here were made by TCRdb, not taken from the authors' results. For this sample there are about 150,000 distinct CDR3 sequences; about 54% appear just once. Clones ranked in the top ten supply roughly 12% of the sample.

The CDR3 spans 13 residues, from the cysteine through the phenylalanine. The retained sequence is limited to the CDR3, 39 bases, with the frame set at the first base. The junction shows trimming of 4 bases on V and 0 bases on J, plus 9 bases between the germline ends. The germline V gene (reference sequence) sets CDR1 to DFQATT and CDR2 to SNEGSKA. Turning to this clonotype: What antigen it recognizes has not been identified. The record has no base qualities; no much larger clone is one base away.

Patients chosen for sequencing had shown expansion of CD8+CD57+ cells by flow cytometry. Every patient had a diagnosis of severe acquired aplastic anemia based on International Study of Aplastic Anemia and Agranulocytosis and Camitta criteria. No patient had received any therapy when blood was sampled. TCR repertoires of sorted CD4+ and CD8+ blood T cells from severe aplastic anemia patients and healthy subjects were deep-sequenced in the study. Patients were enrolled in the USA under clinicaltrials.gov protocols 00001620, 01623167, 00001397, 00071045, 00081523 and 00961064. Ficoll-Paque density gradient centrifugation was used to isolate peripheral blood mononuclear cells. Before DNA extraction, CD4+ and CD8+ T cells were sorted by FACS or by magnetic beads.

The chain joins TRBV20-1 to TRBJ1-1; the D segment could be TRBD1, given 5 matching bases. The receptor's source is a human donor with aplastic anemia. What was sequenced was sorted CD4+, CD8+, or CD8+CD57+ T cells (not recorded which) from PBMCs. The DNA sequence is TGCAGTGCTACAGGACACTTGAACACTGAAGCTTTCTTT. Translation gives CSATGHLNTEAFF.